The TCR beta chain under discussion was sequenced for a study of cytomegalovirus exposure and HLA in healthy donors. Study-wide points: Fewer than 200 TCR beta chains were listed as cytomegalovirus-associated.

The PCR contained 60 Vbeta and 13 Jbeta primers. Data came from immunoSEQ multiplex PCR; TCRdb stores just in-frame clones and leaves some out. The sample records more than 110,000 clones, about 70% being singletons. This clone was detected a few times. Its antigen is as yet unknown. What was sequenced was PBMCs. The sequence derives from a man aged 18 to 30 in good health and CMV-seronegative.

CDR3 residues: CASSLGPRQYF. CDR3 DNA: TGTGCCAGCAGCTTAGGTCCCCGGCAGTACTTC. The gene calls are TRBV11-2 and TRBJ2-7; D not resolved. Germline V lookup: CDR1 SGHAT, CDR2 FQNNGV. There are 11 residues in the CDR3. The V end was cut by 1 base, the J end by 9 bases, with 7 bases between.